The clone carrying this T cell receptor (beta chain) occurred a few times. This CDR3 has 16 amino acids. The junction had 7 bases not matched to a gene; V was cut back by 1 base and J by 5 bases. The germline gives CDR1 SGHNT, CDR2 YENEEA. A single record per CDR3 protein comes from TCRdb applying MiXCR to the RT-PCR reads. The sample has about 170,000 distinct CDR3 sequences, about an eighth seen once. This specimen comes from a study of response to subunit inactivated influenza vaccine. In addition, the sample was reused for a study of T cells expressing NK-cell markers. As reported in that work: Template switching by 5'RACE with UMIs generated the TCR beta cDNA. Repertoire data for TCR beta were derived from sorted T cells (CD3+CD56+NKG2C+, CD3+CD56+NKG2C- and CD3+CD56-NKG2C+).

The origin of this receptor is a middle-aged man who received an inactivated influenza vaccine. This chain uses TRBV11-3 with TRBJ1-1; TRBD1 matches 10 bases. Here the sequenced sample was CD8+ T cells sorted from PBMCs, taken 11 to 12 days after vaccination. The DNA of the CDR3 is TGTGCCAGCAGCTTAGGTTCCGGGACAGGGGAAACTGAAGCTTTCTTT. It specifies CASSLGSGTGETEAFF.